This T cell receptor beta chain was obtained from a study of sequential checkpoint blockade in melanoma. The wider study: Matched biopsies came pretreatment and at week 13 for about 24 patients.

This clone was seen only a few times. Sequenced by immunoSEQ multiplex PCR; TCRdb stores in-frame clones only, minus some. The sample includes about 2,800 clones, roughly a quarter of them seen just once. Treatment here: randomized to nivolumab then ipilimumab (arm A) or the reverse (arm B). This CDR3 spans 16 amino acids. Germline V gene lookup returns CDR1 SGHRS and CDR2 YFSETQ. The V and J ends lost 4 bases and 0 bases, in that order; junction bases with no gene match: 7. The sample in question was tumor tissue (inferred from file names), obtained from a patient given nivolumab and ipilimumab in sequence. The chain employs TRBV5-1 and TRBJ1-5, with TRBD1 identical over 7 bases. The receptor was isolated from a human donor with melanoma. CDR3 sequence reads: CASSPGTANSNQPQHF. The CDR3 coding sequence is TGCGCCAGCAGCCCCGGGACAGCTAATAGCAATCAGCCCCAGCATTTT.